The next 24 T cell receptor beta chains were all read from a single sample in a study of T cell responses to AZD1222 COVID-19 vaccine. Sequencing used immunoSEQ multiplex PCR; TCRdb keeps in-frame clones, though not all of them. The sample contains approximately 210,000 clones, about 95% of which appear only once. Sequencing was performed on peripheral blood, taken 28 days after the second dose of the MenACWY control vaccine. The receptors stem from an adult who received the MenACWY meningococcal vaccine as a control.

This sequence joins TRBV5-1 and TRBJ2-2; TRBD1 matches at 11 bases. The trim removed 4 bases at V and 4 bases at J, leaving 6 bases unmatched. The germline gives CDR1 SGHRS, CDR2 YFSETQ. The CDR3 contains 16 residues. The DNA for the CDR3 is TGCGCCAGCAGCGGGGGACAGGGGGTTAGCACCGGGGAGCTGTTTTTT. Translating it yields CASSGGQGVSTGELFF.

The genes are TRBV5-6 and TRBJ1-2; tentatively, D is TRBD1 (5 bases). The germline V and J ends were trimmed by 0 bases and 4 bases, with 16 bases remaining between them. The CDR3 runs 16 residues. Germline V gene data show CDR1 as SGHDT and CDR2 as YYEEEE. The CDR3: CASSLDRSHTSYGYTF. DNA for the CDR3: TGTGCCAGCAGCTTGGACAGGTCTCACACTAGCTATGGCTACACCTTC.

The chain links TRBV18 to TRBJ1-1; D not certain. V was pared by 8 bases and J by 5 bases, with 18 bases between. The CDR3 runs 14 residues. The germline V gene has CDR1 KGHSH and CDR2 LQKENI. The CDR3 sequence is CASQGRTRETEAFF. CDR3 DNA: TGTGCCAGCCAAGGACGGACCCGGGAAACTGAAGCTTTCTTT.

V usage is TRBV11-3 and J usage is TRBJ2-5, with TRBD2 matching 11 bases. The germline V gene encodes CDR1 SGHNT and CDR2 YENEEA. J lost 4 bases, V lost 1 base, and 5 bases had no gene match. The length of the CDR3 is 16 residues. Here the CDR3 reads CASSLGSGTSGETQYF. The CDR3, as DNA: TGTGCCAGCAGCTTAGGATCCGGGACTAGCGGAGAGACCCAGTACTTC.

This chain uses TRBV12-5 with TRBJ1-1, with D uncertain. This CDR3 has 13 amino acids. V was shortened by 3 bases and J by 0 bases, with 5 bases between the two germline ends. CDR1 is LGHNT and CDR2 is FRNRAP in the germline V gene. CDR3 sequence reads: CASGLAVNTEAFF. The DNA for the CDR3 is TGTGCTAGTGGTTTAGCCGTGAACACTGAAGCTTTCTTT.

The chain is built from TRBV4-2 and TRBJ2-7; D is undetermined. This CDR3 region has 14 residues. The V and J ends lost 0 bases and 2 bases respectively, with 8 bases between them. Per germline, CDR1 LGHNA and CDR2 YNFKEQ. The CDR3 reads CASSQEFGAYEQYF. The CDR3 nucleotides are TGTGCCAGCAGCCAAGAGTTCGGAGCCTACGAGCAGTACTTC.

CDR3 sequence: CSVRQSQETQYF. CDR3 DNA sequence: TGCAGCGTTAGACAGTCCCAAGAGACCCAGTACTTC. V is TRBV29-1 and J is TRBJ2-5; perhaps TRBD1 as D (5 bases). Between the trimmed V and J ends, which lost 5 bases and 1 base, there was a span of 8 bases. The CDR3 is 12 residues long. The germline CDR1 and CDR2 sequences are SQVTM and ANQGSEA.

This rearrangement joins TRBV28 to TRBJ2-2; 8 bases align to TRBD2. This CDR3 has 15 residues. Per germline, CDR1 MDHEN and CDR2 SYDVKM. Germline trimming cut 6 bases from V and 4 bases from J; bases unmatched to any gene: 7. The CDR3 coding sequence is TGTGCCAGCAGCCCCGGGGGGGCGGCCACCGGGGAGCTGTTTTTT. Protein product: CASSPGGAATGELFF.

This chain joins TRBV19 and TRBJ2-1; 15 bases align to TRBD2. The CDR3 has 16 amino acids. The trim removed 4 bases at V and 6 bases at J, leaving 4 bases unmatched. Germline CDR1 reads LNHDA; CDR2 reads SQIVND (reference sequence). The CDR3 spells CASSTGLAGGPNEQFF. CDR3 bases: TGTGCCAGTAGTACGGGACTAGCGGGAGGCCCCAATGAGCAGTTCTTC.

This chain connects TRBV28 to TRBJ1-1; D unclear. The CDR3 runs to 13 residues. Between the trimmed V and J ends, which lost 6 bases and 4 bases, there was a span of 12 bases. Germline assignment: CDR1 MDHEN and CDR2 SYDVKM. CDR3 sequence reads: CASRPLTPTEAFF. In nucleotides, the CDR3 is TGTGCCAGCAGGCCACTAACGCCCACTGAAGCTTTCTTT.

V is TRBV6-5 and J is TRBJ1-1, with D hard to call. From germline, CDR1 is MNHEY and CDR2 SVGAGI. The CDR3 is 12 amino acids. V was pared by 4 bases and J by 2 bases, with 5 bases between. The CDR3 spells CASSFRNTEAFF. CDR3 bases: TGTGCCAGCAGTTTTAGAAACACTGAAGCTTTCTTT.

The V gene is TRBV4-1, the J gene TRBJ2-7; weak D call: TRBD1 (5 bases). V was trimmed by 1 base and J by 2 bases, leaving 21 bases between them. The CDR3 is 18 residues long. Germline V gene sequence: CDR1 MGHRA, CDR2 YSYEKL. The chain's CDR3 is CASSQVGLGAPATYEQYF. The CDR3 DNA reads TGCGCCAGCAGCCAAGTCGGTCTAGGGGCGCCGGCAACCTACGAGCAGTACTTC.

V and J are TRBV20-1 and TRBJ2-1; 10 bases fit TRBD1. Germline trimming cut 3 bases from V and 5 bases from J; bases unmatched to any gene: 7. Germline values: CDR1 DFQATT, CDR2 SNEGSKA (reference sequence). The CDR3 is made up of 15 amino acids. The CDR3 is CSASNAGTGDNEQFF. In nucleotides, the CDR3 is TGCAGTGCTAGTAACGCCGGGACAGGGGACAATGAGCAGTTCTTC.

This clone was picked up one time. The genes are TRBV21-1 and TRBJ2-2; the table's D gene call, TRBD1, was not cross checked with the DNA. TRBV21-1 is reported as a pseudogene. The CDR3 spans 19 residues. CDR3 DNA: TGTGCCAGCAGCAACCTTGGACAGGGGGTACTAGCGTCGCACCGGGGAGCTGTTTTT. Its protein is CASSNLGQGVLASHRGAVF.

The V gene is TRBV5-1, the J gene TRBJ1-2; the match to TRBD1 covers 9 bases. Germline V gene lookup returns CDR1 SGHRS and CDR2 YFSETQ. The V segment lost 4 bases and the J segment 7 bases; nucleotides outside the gene matches: 8. CDR3 length: 14 residues. In DNA form, the CDR3 reads TGCGCCAGCAGCGAAGAAGGACAGGGGTTTGGCTACACCTTC. It translates to CASSEEGQGFGYTF.

This clone was picked up one time. The CDR3 coding sequence is TGTGCCAGCAGCTCCCCCCTCCGGCGGATGAGCTCCTACAATGAGCAGTTCTTC. Translating it yields CASSSPLRRMSSYNEQFF. This chain uses TRBV7-2 with TRBJ2-1; D not certain. CDR1 SGHTA and CDR2 FQGNSA come from the germline V gene. This CDR3 comprises 18 residues. Trimming cost V 4 bases and J 0 bases, with 19 bases left between them.

This chain uses TRBV28 with TRBJ1-2, with 7 bases identical to TRBD1. CDR3 length equals 14 residues. Per germline, CDR1 MDHEN and CDR2 SYDVKM. The V gene end was trimmed by 5 bases and the J gene end by 4 bases; junction bases not matched to a gene: 7. The CDR3 loop is CASSLGDSSYGYTF. The CDR3 nucleotides are TGTGCCAGCAGTCTAGGGGACAGCTCCTATGGCTACACCTTC.

V and J are TRBV7-2 and TRBJ1-1; TRBD1 might be the D (6 bases). V was clipped by 6 bases and J by 5 bases, with 13 bases between them. This CDR3 region has 13 residues. The V gene's germline CDR1 is SGHTA and CDR2 FQGNSA. The CDR3 loop reads CASRPPGATEAFF. The CDR3 DNA is TGTGCCAGCAGGCCCCCGGGGGCGACTGAAGCTTTCTTT.

V usage is TRBV28 and J usage is TRBJ2-3; D not certain. The V gene lost 4 bases and the J gene lost 2 bases, with 10 bases spanning the gap. The CDR3 loop spans 14 amino acids. Germline CDR1 is MDHEN and CDR2 is SYDVKM. CDR3 protein: CASSSAQYTDTQYF. In nucleotides, the CDR3 is TGTGCCAGCAGTTCTGCACAGTACACAGATACGCAGTATTTT.

V gene TRBV11-2 combines with J gene TRBJ1-6, with 9 bases aligning to TRBD1. Germline V gene data show CDR1 as SGHAT and CDR2 as FQNNGV. The J segment lost 10 bases and the V segment lost 5 bases, leaving 9 bases of the junction unmatched. The CDR3 has 15 residues. CDR3 sequence (DNA): TGTGCCAGCAGCGTTGGGGGACAGGGTCAATCACCCCTCCACTTT. Translation: CASSVGGQGQSPLHF.

This chain connects TRBV19 to TRBJ1-1, with D possibly matching TRBD1 (6 bases). Trimming shortened V by 4 bases and J by 4 bases, and 10 bases separated the two germline ends. The germline CDR1 and CDR2 sequences are LNHDA and SQIVND (reference sequence). This CDR3 has 13 amino acids. The CDR3 loop reads CASSRPGATEAFF. CDR3 sequence (DNA): TGTGCCAGTAGTAGGCCGGGGGCCACTGAAGCTTTCTTT.

About this clone itself: The same CDR3 also results from other DNA sequences found in this sample. The rearrangement links TRBV12-3 or TRBV12-4 to TRBJ2-1; D might be TRBD1 (5 bases). With 2 bases removed from V and 7 bases from J, the gap between germline ends came to 9 bases. This CDR3 comprises 13 residues. The CDR3 here is CASSLNRWNEQFF. The CDR3 region has the DNA TGTGCCAGCAGTTTAAACAGGTGGAATGAGCAGTTCTTC.

The chain employs TRBV3-1 (or the pseudogene TRBV3-2) and TRBJ1-4; maybe TRBD1 (6 bases). This CDR3 spans 15 amino acids. Germline CDR1 is LGHDT and CDR2 is YNNKEL (reference sequence). V was shortened by 4 bases and J by 7 bases, with 16 bases between the two germline ends. The CDR3 DNA follows: TGTGCCAGCAGCCCATCCAGGGGTAGGGTTGAAAAACTGTTTTTT. Translation: CASSPSRGRVEKLFF.

CDR3 coding DNA: TGCGCCAGCAGCCAGTGGGGGGACCTATATAATTCACCCCTCCACTTT. The encoded protein is CASSQWGDLYNSPLHF. V is TRBV5-1 and J is TRBJ1-6; possibly TRBD1 for D (5 bases). The CDR3 runs to 16 residues. V was cut by 4 bases and J by 4 bases, with 15 bases left in between. CDR1 and CDR2 (germline): SGHRS, YFSETQ.